This record looks at one T cell receptor beta chain sequence and its context. Its target is unknown. V was cut by 1 base and J by 2 bases, with 8 bases left in between. The CDR3 loop spans 14 amino acids. CDR1 and CDR2 (germline): KGHSH, LQKENI. Study conclusions and caveats: Tumor memory CD4+ T cell TCR gene usage was found to cluster with blood and lymph node memory CD4+ cells and with lymph node naive CD4+ cells.

MiXCR was run by TCRdb on the 5' RACE reads, yielding one entry per CDR3 protein. This sample has just under 65,000 distinct CDR3 sequences, with 22% found just once. The specimen sequenced was memory CD4+ T cells sorted from a lymph node. Noted subset: memory CD4+ T cells, CD4+CD45RO+CD25-. This TCR was sampled from a female donor with breast cancer. The rearrangement uses TRBV18 and TRBJ1-1; no definite D call. CDR3 sequence reads: CASSPLPSNTEAFF. Here the CDR3 DNA reads TGTGCCAGCTCACCACTACCAAGTAACACTGAAGCTTTCTTT.